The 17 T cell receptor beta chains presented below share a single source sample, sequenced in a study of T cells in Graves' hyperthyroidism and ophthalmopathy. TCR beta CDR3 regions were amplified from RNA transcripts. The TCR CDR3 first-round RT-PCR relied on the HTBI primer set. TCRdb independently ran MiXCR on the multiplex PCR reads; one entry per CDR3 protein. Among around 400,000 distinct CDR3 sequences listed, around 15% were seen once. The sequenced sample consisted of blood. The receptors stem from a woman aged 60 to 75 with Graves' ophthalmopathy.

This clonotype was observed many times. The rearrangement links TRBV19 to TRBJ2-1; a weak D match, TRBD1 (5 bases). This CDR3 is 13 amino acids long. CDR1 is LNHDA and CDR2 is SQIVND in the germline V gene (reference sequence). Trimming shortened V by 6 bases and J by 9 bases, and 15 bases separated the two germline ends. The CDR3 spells CASSPLGVSEQFF. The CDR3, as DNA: TGTGCCAGTAGCCCCCTAGGGGTAAGTGAGCAGTTCTTC.

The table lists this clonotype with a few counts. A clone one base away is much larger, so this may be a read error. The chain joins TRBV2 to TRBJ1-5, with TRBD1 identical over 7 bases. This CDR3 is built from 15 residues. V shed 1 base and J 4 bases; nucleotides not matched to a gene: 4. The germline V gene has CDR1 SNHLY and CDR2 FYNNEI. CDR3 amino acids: CASSEVAGGNQPQHF. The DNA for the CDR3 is TGTGCCAGCAGTGAAGTCGCAGGGGGGAATCAGCCCCAGCATTTT.

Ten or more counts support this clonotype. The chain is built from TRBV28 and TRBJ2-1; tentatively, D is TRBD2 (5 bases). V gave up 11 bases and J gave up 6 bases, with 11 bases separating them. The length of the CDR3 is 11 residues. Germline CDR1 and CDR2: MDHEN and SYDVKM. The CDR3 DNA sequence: TGTGCCGCACGTGAGGGCAATGAGCAGTTCTTC. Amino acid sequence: CAAREGNEQFF. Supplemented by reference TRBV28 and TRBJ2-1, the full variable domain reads DVKVTQSSRYLVKRTGEKVFLECVQDMDHENMFWYRQDPGLGLRLIYFSYDVKMKEKGDIPEGYSVSREKKERFSLILESASTNQTSMYLCAAREGNEQFFGPGTRLTVL.

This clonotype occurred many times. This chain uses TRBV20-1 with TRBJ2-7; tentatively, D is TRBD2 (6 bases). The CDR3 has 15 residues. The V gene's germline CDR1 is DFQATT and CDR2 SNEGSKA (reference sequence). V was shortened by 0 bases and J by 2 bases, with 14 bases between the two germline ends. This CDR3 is CSARDLRDFTYEQYF. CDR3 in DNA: TGCAGTGCTAGAGATCTGAGGGACTTTACCTACGAGCAGTACTTC.

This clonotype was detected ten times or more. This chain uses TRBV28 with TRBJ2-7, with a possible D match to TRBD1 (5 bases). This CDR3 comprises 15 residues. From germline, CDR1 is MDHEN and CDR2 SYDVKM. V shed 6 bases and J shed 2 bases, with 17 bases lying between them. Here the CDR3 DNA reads TGTGCCAGCAGGATCGGTGGGGCGGCAGCCTACGAGCAGTACTTC. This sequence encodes CASRIGGAAAYEQYF. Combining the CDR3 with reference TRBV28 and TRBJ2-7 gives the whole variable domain DVKVTQSSRYLVKRTGEKVFLECVQDMDHENMFWYRQDPGLGLRLIYFSYDVKMKEKGDIPEGYSVSREKKERFSLILESASTNQTSMYLCASRIGGAAAYEQYFGPGTRLTVT.

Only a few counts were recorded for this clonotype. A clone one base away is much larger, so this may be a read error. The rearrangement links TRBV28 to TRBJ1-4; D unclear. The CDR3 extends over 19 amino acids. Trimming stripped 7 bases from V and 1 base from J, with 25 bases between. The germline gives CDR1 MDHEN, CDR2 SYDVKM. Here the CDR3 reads CASNPLFSPRVVTNEKLFF. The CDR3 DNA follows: TGTGCCAGCAATCCCCTTTTCAGCCCCCGAGTGGTAACTAATGAAAAACTGTTTTTT.

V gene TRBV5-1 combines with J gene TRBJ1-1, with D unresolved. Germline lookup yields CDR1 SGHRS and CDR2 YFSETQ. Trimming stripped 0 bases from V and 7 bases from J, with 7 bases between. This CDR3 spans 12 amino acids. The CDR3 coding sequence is TGCGCCAGCAGCTTGGCCGGGAGTGAAGCTTTCTTT. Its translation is CASSLAGSEAFF. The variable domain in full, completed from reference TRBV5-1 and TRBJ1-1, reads KAGVTQTPRYLIKTRGQQVTLSCSPISGHRSVSWYQQTPGQGLQFLFEYFSETQRNKGNFPGRFSGRQFSNSRSEMNVSTLELGDSALYLCASSLAGSEAFFGQGTRLTVV.

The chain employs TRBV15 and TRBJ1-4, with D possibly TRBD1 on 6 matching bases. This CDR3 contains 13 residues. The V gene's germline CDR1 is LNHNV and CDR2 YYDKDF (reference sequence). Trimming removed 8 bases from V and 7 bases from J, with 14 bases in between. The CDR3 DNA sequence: TGTGCCACCGGGGGGCCAGGGTTTGAAAAACTGTTTTTT. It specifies CATGGPGFEKLFF.

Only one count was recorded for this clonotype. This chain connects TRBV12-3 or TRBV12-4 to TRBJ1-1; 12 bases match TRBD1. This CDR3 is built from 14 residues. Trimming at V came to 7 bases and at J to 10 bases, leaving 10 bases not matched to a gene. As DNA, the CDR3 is TGTGCCAGCACCCAGGGGGACAGGGGGCCTGGAGCTTTCTTT. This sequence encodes CASTQGDRGPGAFF.

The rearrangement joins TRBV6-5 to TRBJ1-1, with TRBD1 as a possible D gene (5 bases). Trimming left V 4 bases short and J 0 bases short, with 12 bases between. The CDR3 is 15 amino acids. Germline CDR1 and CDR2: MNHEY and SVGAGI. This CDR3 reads CASSFRQQLNTEAFF. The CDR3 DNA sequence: TGTGCCAGCAGTTTCAGACAGCAACTGAACACTGAAGCTTTCTTT.

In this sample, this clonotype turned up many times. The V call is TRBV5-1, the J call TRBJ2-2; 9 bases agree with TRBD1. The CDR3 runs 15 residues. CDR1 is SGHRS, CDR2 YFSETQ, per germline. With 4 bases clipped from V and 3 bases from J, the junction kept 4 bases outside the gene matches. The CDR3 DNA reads TGCGCCAGCAGCATAGGACAGGGGCACACCGGGGAGCTGTTTTTT. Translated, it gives CASSIGQGHTGELFF.

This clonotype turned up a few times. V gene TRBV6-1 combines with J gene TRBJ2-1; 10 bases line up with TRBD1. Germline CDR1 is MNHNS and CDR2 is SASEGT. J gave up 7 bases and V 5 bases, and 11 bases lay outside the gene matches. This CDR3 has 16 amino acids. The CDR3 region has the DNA TGTGCCAGCAGTATTACACCGGGACAGGGGAAAAATGAGCAGTTCTTC. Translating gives CASSITPGQGKNEQFF.

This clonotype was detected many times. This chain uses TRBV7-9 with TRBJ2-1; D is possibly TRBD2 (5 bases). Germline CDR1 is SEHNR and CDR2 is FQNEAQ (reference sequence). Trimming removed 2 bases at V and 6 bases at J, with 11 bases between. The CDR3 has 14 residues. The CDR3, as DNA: TGTGCCAGCAGCTTATCCACTAGACCCAATGAGCAGTTCTTC. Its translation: CASSLSTRPNEQFF.

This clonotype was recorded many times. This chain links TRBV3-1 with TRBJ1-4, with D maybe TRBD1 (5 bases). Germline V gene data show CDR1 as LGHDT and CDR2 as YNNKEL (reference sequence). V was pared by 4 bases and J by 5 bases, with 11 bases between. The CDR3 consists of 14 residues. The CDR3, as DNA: TGTGCCAGCAGCCTCGTGGCAGGGAATGAAAAACTGTTTTTT. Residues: CASSLVAGNEKLFF.

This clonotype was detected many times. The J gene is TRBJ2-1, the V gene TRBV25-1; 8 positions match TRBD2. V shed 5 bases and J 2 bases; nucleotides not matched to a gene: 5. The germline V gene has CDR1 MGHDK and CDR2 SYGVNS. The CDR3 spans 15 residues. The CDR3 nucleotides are TGTGCCAGCAGTCCAAGTAGCGGGGCCTACAATGAGCAGTTCTTC. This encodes CASSPSSGAYNEQFF.

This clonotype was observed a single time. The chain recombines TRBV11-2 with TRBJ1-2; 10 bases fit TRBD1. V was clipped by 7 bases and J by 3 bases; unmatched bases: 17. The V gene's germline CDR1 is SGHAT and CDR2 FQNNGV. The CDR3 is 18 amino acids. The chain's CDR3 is CASNIRDRGFLRDYGYTF. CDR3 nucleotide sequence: TGTGCCAGCAACATTAGGGACAGGGGTTTTCTGAGGGACTATGGCTACACCTTC.

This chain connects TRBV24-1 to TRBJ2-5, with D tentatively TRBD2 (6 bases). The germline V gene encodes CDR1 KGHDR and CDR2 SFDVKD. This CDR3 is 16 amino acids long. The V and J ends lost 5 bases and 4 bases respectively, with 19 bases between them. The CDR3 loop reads CATSAAGASEGETQYF. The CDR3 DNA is TGTGCCACCAGTGCAGCGGGCGCGAGTGAGGGAGAGACCCAGTACTTC.